This T cell receptor (beta chain) appears in the sequencing data of a study of blood T cell repertoires in COVID-19. Study-level background: Sites in the United States, Italy and Spain provided acute and convalescent COVID-19 samples.

The CDR3 has 14 residues. Trimming cost V 4 bases and J 1 base, with 12 bases left between them. Germline-derived CDR1 and CDR2 are SGHRS and YFSETQ. Under the authors' procedure: Using reference gene primer amplification, nucleated cell counts were estimated. Only in-frame clones appear in the TCRdb table, and some are missing; sequencing was by immunoSEQ multiplex PCR. Clonal size and the V and J genes are those of that table, whereas D and trimming came from the DNA. The sample shows some 210,000 clones, approximately 88% of them seen only once. This clone was seen just once. The receptor was isolated from a man in his fifties or sixties who had recovered from COVID-19. The rearrangement uses TRBV5-1 and TRBJ2-7; D unresolved. The sample taken for sequencing was peripheral blood. This CDR3 is CASSPEAVSYEQYF. The CDR3 region has the DNA TGCGCCAGCAGCCCTGAGGCGGTTTCCTACGAGCAGTACTTC.